The 6 T cell receptor beta chains reported below all come from one sample, sequenced in a study of blood T cell repertoires in COVID-19. TCRdb keeps only in-frame clones here, not all; method: immunoSEQ multiplex PCR. There are approximately 300,000 clones in the sample; around 81% occur only once, and approximately 15% lies in the top ten. The sequenced material came from peripheral blood. These receptor sequences come from a person aged 70 to 85 with COVID-19, enrolled during active disease.

The chain couples TRBV4-3 to TRBJ2-1; possible D gene TRBD2, 6 bases. V gave up 3 bases and J gave up 9 bases, with 24 bases separating them. The CDR3 spans 17 residues. Looked up from germline, CDR1 is LGHNA and CDR2 is YSLEER. The DNA of the CDR3 is TGCGCCAGCAGCCACCATCCCACAGGACCCGGAGGGAGTGAGCAGTTCTTC. Amino acids: CASSHHPTGPGGSEQFF.

CDR3 in amino acids: CASSIGTGRTEAFF. CDR3 DNA sequence: TGTGCCAGTAGTATAGGGACAGGGCGTACTGAAGCTTTCTTT. This chain uses TRBV19 with TRBJ1-1; TRBD1 matches 8 bases. The germline CDR1 and CDR2 sequences are LNHDA and SQIVND (reference sequence). The CDR3 runs to 14 residues. V was pared by 1 base and J by 5 bases, with 3 bases of the junction left unmatched.

This clone has a single count. This chain links TRBV15 with TRBJ2-5, with D possibly TRBD2 on 7 matching bases. Germline V CDR1 and CDR2: LNHNV, YYDKDF (reference sequence). The CDR3 spans 14 residues. V dropped 8 bases and J dropped 3 bases, with 16 bases sitting between them. The CDR3 bases are TGTGCCACCGGAAGGGGGGGGCCCAAAGAGACCCAGTACTTC. This translates into CATGRGGPKETQYF.

The V call is TRBV7-2, the J call TRBJ2-2, with 7 bases aligning to TRBD2. The CDR3 is 16 amino acids. The J segment lost 4 bases and the V segment lost 5 bases, leaving 10 bases of the junction unmatched. Germline CDR1 SGHTA, CDR2 FQGNSA. CDR3 loop: CASSTHSGGGTGELFF. CDR3 DNA sequence: TGTGCCAGCAGCACGCACTCTGGCGGGGGCACCGGGGAGCTGTTTTTT.

This chain links TRBV4-3 with TRBJ1-6; D gene uncertain. CDR1 and CDR2 (germline): LGHNA, YSLEER. The CDR3 is 13 amino acids. V lost 2 bases to trimming and J lost 7 bases, with 6 bases between them. CDR3 nucleotide sequence: TGCGCCAGCAGCCAAACGCGAAATTCACCCCTCCACTTT. It translates to CASSQTRNSPLHF.

The rearrangement uses TRBV5-1 and TRBJ1-3; possible D gene TRBD1, 6 bases. V lost 5 bases and J 0 bases, leaving 6 bases between the germline ends. The CDR3 sequence is 13 residues long. Germline V gene lookup returns CDR1 SGHRS and CDR2 YFSETQ. The CDR3 nucleotides read TGCGCCAGCAGGACAGGCTCTGGAAACACCATATATTTT. Protein: CASRTGSGNTIYF.